A single TCR beta chain is shown here with its context. Method: immunoSEQ multiplex PCR; TCRdb's copy keeps in-frame clones and lacks some. The sample has approximately 140,000 clones, 75% to 90% seen once. The record originates from a study of blood T cell repertoires in COVID-19. CDR1 is SGHDT, CDR2 YYEEEE, per germline. The V gene end was trimmed by 4 bases and the J gene end by 13 bases; junction bases not matched to a gene: 8. This CDR3 is built from 12 residues. This clonotype originated in a man in his fifties in a cohort exposed to, infected with or recovered from COVID-19 (not recorded which). The sample taken for sequencing was PBMCs or T cells enriched from blood (not recorded which). The chain recombines TRBV5-6 with TRBJ2-7; 10 nucleotides line up with TRBD1. CDR3: CASSPRTGGIYF. In nucleotides, the CDR3 is TGTGCCAGCAGCCCCCGGACAGGGGGGATCTACTTC.